This is a list of T cell receptor beta chains from one sample in a study of blood T cell repertoires in COVID-19. Only in-frame clones appear in the TCRdb table, and some are missing; sequencing was by immunoSEQ multiplex PCR. Of 95,000 to 100,000 clones listed, about 90% are singletons. The sample taken for sequencing was peripheral blood. The receptors here all came from a man aged 45 to 65 with acute or convalescent COVID-19. CDR3s include the opening cysteine and the closing phenylalanine or tryptophan. Fields, in order: CDR3 DNA, CDR3 protein, J gene, clone size, V gene, D gene. D genes are given only for firm matches. Clone size is not always given. Where it is, it says once, few, many or a class for expanded clones.

TGTGCTAGTGGTTTGCCAAGACACGCTCCGGAAGCTTTCTTT | CASGLPRHAPEAFF | TRBJ1-1 | . | TRBV12-5 | .
TGTGCCTGGAGCAGGACTTTGAACACTGAAGCTTTCTTT | CAWSRTLNTEAFF | TRBJ1-1 | . | TRBV30 | .
TGTGCCAGCAGCTTAGCTGGACTAGCGGGGGGTTCCGGGGAGCTGTTTTTT | CASSLAGLAGGSGELFF | TRBJ2-2 | . | TRBV11-3 | TRBD2
TGCGCCAGCAGCCTCGGGACAGGGGAGAATGAAGCTTTCTTT | CASSLGTGENEAFF | TRBJ1-1 | . | TRBV5-1 | TRBD1
TGTGCCAGCAGCTCGGACAGGTTCTATGGCTACACCTTC | CASSSDRFYGYTF | TRBJ1-2 | . | TRBV11-2 | TRBD1
TGTGCCAGCAGCTTGGTTTTGAGCGGGACAGGGGGCATCTGGGGCTACACCTTC | CASSLVLSGTGGIWGYTF | TRBJ1-2 | . | TRBV5-6 | TRBD1
TGCGCCAGCAGGAAGCGGGAACCTATCTACAATGAGCAGTTCTTC | CASRKREPIYNEQFF | TRBJ2-1 | . | TRBV10-2 | TRBD2
TGTGCCAGCAGTGGGACAGGGGGCTTAGGGAAGAATGAGCAGTTCTTC | CASSGTGGLGKNEQFF | TRBJ2-1 | . | TRBV6-1 | TRBD1
TGTGCCAGCTCACAGGGACACGGTCAAGAGACCCAGTACTTC | CASSQGHGQETQYF | TRBJ2-5 | . | TRBV18 | .
TGTGCCAGCAGTTACGGACAGGGGTCCTACAATGAGCAGTTCTTC | CASSYGQGSYNEQFF | TRBJ2-1 | . | TRBV6-5 | TRBD1
TGTGCCAGCTCACCACGACAGGGGGGAGATGGAAACACCATATATTTT | CASSPRQGGDGNTIYF | TRBJ1-3 | . | TRBV18 | TRBD1
TGCGCCAGCACTGGGGACAGGCCCCCTTCAGAGACCCAGTACTTC | CASTGDRPPSETQYF | TRBJ2-5 | . | TRBV5-1 | TRBD1
TGTGCCAGCAGTGAAGCCGGGATGGGGCAGTATTTT | CASSEAGMGQYF | TRBJ2-3 | once | TRBV6-1 | .
TGTGCCAGCAGCTTCGGACAGGGAAGGGACACTGAAGCTTTCTTT | CASSFGQGRDTEAFF | TRBJ1-1 | once | TRBV5-4 | TRBD1
TGTGCCAGCAGCTTTCGGGGATTGGCAATGGTCCCCGGGGAGCTGTTTTTT | CASSFRGLAMVPGELFF | TRBJ2-2 | . | TRBV5-5 | .
TGTGCCAGCAGTTATGGGGGGCAAGAGACCCAGTACTTC | CASSYGGQETQYF | TRBJ2-5 | . | TRBV6-5 | .
TGTGCCACCAGCCCGAGTTCCAGGGGATATAGCAATCAGCCCCAGCATTTT | CATSPSSRGYSNQPQHF | TRBJ1-5 | . | TRBV15 | .
TGTGCCAGTAGTAGTCCTTCGACAGCCTTCTATGGCTACACCTTC | CASSSPSTAFYGYTF | TRBJ1-2 | . | TRBV19 | .
TGCGCCAGCAGCCACCGCAGGGGTCCTTCAACTAATGAAAAACTGTTTTTT | CASSHRRGPSTNEKLFF | TRBJ1-4 | . | TRBV4-3 | .
TGTGCCAGCAGCCCCGGACAGGTTAGCAATCAGCCCCAGCATTTT | CASSPGQVSNQPQHF | TRBJ1-5 | . | TRBV7-2 | TRBD1
TGTGCCAGCAGCGTAGACGGGGGGGCCTACAATGAGCAGTTCTTC | CASSVDGGAYNEQFF | TRBJ2-1 | . | TRBV9 | TRBD2
TGTGCCAGCAGCGTCGACAGGGGGACTGGAAACACCATATATTTT | CASSVDRGTGNTIYF | TRBJ1-3 | . | TRBV6-5 | TRBD1
TGTGCCAGCGGGCCCTACGAGCAGTACTTC | CASGPYEQYF | TRBJ2-7 | . | TRBV6-5 | .
TGTGCTAGTGATGGGGGGGGAGACTATGGCTACACCTTC | CASDGGGDYGYTF | TRBJ1-2 | . | TRBV12-5 | .
TGTGCCAGCTCACCACTGACTAGCGGTAACACCGGGGAGCTGTTTTTT | CASSPLTSGNTGELFF | TRBJ2-2 | once | TRBV18 | TRBD2
TGTGCCAGCAGCTTAAGGGACTATTCTAACTATGGCTACACCTTC | CASSLRDYSNYGYTF | TRBJ1-2 | . | TRBV7-8 | .
TGTGCCAGCAGCTTAGGCCGACAGGGCGGTGAAGCTTTCTTT | CASSLGRQGGEAFF | TRBJ1-1 | . | TRBV7-2 | TRBD1
TGTGCCAGCAGCCAATCTAACCGGCGGACACCCCTCCACTTT | CASSQSNRRTPLHF | TRBJ1-6 | . | TRBV3-1/TRBV3-2 | .
TGTGCCAGCAGCTTCGGTCTAGAGACCCAGTACTTC | CASSFGLETQYF | TRBJ2-5 | . | TRBV11-2 | .
TGTGCCAGCAGCTTGGCCCAGGGGGCTTATAATTCACCCCTCCACTTT | CASSLAQGAYNSPLHF | TRBJ1-6 | . | TRBV5-5 | TRBD1
TGTGCCATCAGGCACTCGACGGAGGGTCTTAGTGGAAACACCATATATTTT | CAIRHSTEGLSGNTIYF | TRBJ1-3 | . | TRBV10-3 | .
TGTGCCAGTAGTTCAGGGATCTTCACAGATACGCAGTATTTT | CASSSGIFTDTQYF | TRBJ2-3 | . | TRBV19 | .
TGTGCCAGCAGCTTTTCCGGGGGATCCAGCTCCTACGAGCAGTACTTC | CASSFSGGSSSYEQYF | TRBJ2-7 | few | TRBV7-2 | .
TGTGCCAGTAGACAGGGACCTAACACTGAAGCTTTCTTT | CASRQGPNTEAFF | TRBJ1-1 | . | TRBV19 | .
TGTGCCAGCAGTGGAGGGAGAGGCTACACCTTC | CASSGGRGYTF | TRBJ1-2 | . | TRBV27 | .
TGTGCCAGCAGTTACCAGGGGCAATTGAACACTGAAGCTTTCTTT | CASSYQGQLNTEAFF | TRBJ1-1 | . | TRBV6-9 | .
TGCGCCAGCAGCTTGGGCCCACAGGGTATAGATACGCAGTATTTT | CASSLGPQGIDTQYF | TRBJ2-3 | . | TRBV5-1 | .
TGCAGCGTGGTCCGGGGGACCCTGGGGACTGAAGCTTTCTTT | CSVVRGTLGTEAFF | TRBJ1-1 | . | TRBV29-1 | .
TGTGCCAGCAGGAGAGGTTCAGCAGATACGCAGTATTTT | CASRRGSADTQYF | TRBJ2-3 | . | TRBV2 | .